These 9 T cell receptor beta chains came from one sample sequenced in a study of blood T cells in healthy people across ages. Then a second PCR, running roughly 7 to 11 cycles, was carried out with a sample-barcoded 5' primer and a J-beta primer mix. TCRdb reprocessed the 5' RACE reads with MiXCR, giving one entry per CDR3 protein. The sample includes roughly 570,000 distinct CDR3 sequences, about 26% of them seen just once. Sequences were obtained from blood. These TCRs come from a woman between 65 and 79 years old in good health.

This clonotype occurred once. The chain uses TRBV5-1 and TRBJ1-2; no clear D gene. V was trimmed by 0 bases and J by 2 bases, leaving 8 bases between them. The CDR3 loop spans 14 amino acids. CDR1 is SGHRS, CDR2 YFSETQ, per germline. The CDR3 loop reads CASSLVAPNYGYTF. The CDR3 nucleotides read TGCGCCAGCAGCTTGGTAGCACCAAACTATGGCTACACCTTC.

There are a few counts of this clonotype. Here the CDR3 reads CSVTGTGKPYEQYF. Here the CDR3 DNA reads TGCAGCGTGACCGGGACAGGGAAGCCCTACGAGCAGTACTTC. This chain uses TRBV29-1 with TRBJ2-5; 9 nucleotides agree with TRBD1. The J call may be in error: the DNA end matches TRBJ2-7 better. CDR1 and CDR2 from the germline V gene are SQVTM and ANQGSEA. The CDR3 is 14 amino acids.

This clonotype was observed a few times. The CDR3 protein is CSAWDGQGRETQYF. The CDR3 DNA follows: TGCAGTGCTTGGGATGGACAGGGGCGAGAGACCCAGTACTTC. The V and J genes are TRBV20-1 and TRBJ2-5, with 9 bases identical to TRBD1. CDR1 is DFQATT, CDR2 SNEGSKA, per germline (reference sequence). This CDR3 comprises 14 residues. J lost 4 bases, V lost 5 bases, and 8 bases had no gene match.

The chain employs TRBV6-5 and TRBJ1-6, with 7 bases matching TRBD1. V dropped 5 bases and J dropped 8; count of bases not matched to a gene: 9. The V gene's germline CDR1 is MNHEY and CDR2 SVGAGI. This CDR3 comprises 15 residues. CDR3 region: CASSRAGTDYSPLHF. In DNA form, the CDR3 reads TGTGCCAGCAGTCGCGCCGGGACAGACTATTCACCCCTCCACTTT.

The chain uses TRBV24-1 and TRBJ2-2; 7 nucleotides align to TRBD1. The CDR3 loop spans 15 amino acids. Germline CDR1 is KGHDR and CDR2 is SFDVKD. The V segment lost 0 bases and the J segment 8 bases; nucleotides outside the gene matches: 5. The chain's CDR3 is CATSDLPLGQGELFF. For the CDR3, the DNA is TGTGCCACCAGTGATTTGCCCCTGGGACAGGGGGAGCTGTTTTTT.

This clonotype was found a few times. The chain couples TRBV2 to TRBJ1-3, with a tentative D call TRBD1 (5 bases). V was pared by 8 bases and J by 3 bases, with 20 bases between. Germline CDR1 reads SNHLY; CDR2 reads FYNNEI. This CDR3 region has 16 residues. The DNA of the CDR3 is TGTGCCAGCTCGATCAGACAGCCTGGACGTGGAAACACCATATATTTT. Translated, it gives CASSIRQPGRGNTIYF.

In this sample, this clonotype turned up many times. This chain links TRBV7-2 with TRBJ2-5; D uncertain. Germline V gene sequence: CDR1 SGHTA, CDR2 FQGNSA. V shed 3 bases and J shed 5 bases, with 7 bases lying between them. This CDR3 has 12 amino acids. As DNA, the CDR3 is TGTGCCAGCAGCTTTGAAGGGGAGACCCAGTACTTC. Translation gives CASSFEGETQYF.

V is TRBV11-1 and J is TRBJ2-1; 9 bases match TRBD1. Germline CDR1 and CDR2: SGHAT and FQDESV (reference sequence). CDR3 length equals 15 residues. The ends lost 1 base at V and 4 bases at J; junction bases unmatched: 2. In DNA form, the CDR3 reads TGTGCCAGCAGCTTAGATGGGACAGGGTACAATGAGCAGTTCTTC. Amino acid sequence: CASSLDGTGYNEQFF.

The chain combines TRBV4-3 with TRBJ1-3, with TRBD1 matching 7 bases. CDR1 and CDR2 from the germline V gene are LGHNA and YSLEER. Trimming took 5 bases from V and 0 from J; bases not matched to a gene: 4. The CDR3 consists of 15 residues. The CDR3 DNA reads as TGCGCCAGCAGCAAACAGGGGCTCTCTGGAAACACCATATATTTT. Amino acids: CASSKQGLSGNTIYF.